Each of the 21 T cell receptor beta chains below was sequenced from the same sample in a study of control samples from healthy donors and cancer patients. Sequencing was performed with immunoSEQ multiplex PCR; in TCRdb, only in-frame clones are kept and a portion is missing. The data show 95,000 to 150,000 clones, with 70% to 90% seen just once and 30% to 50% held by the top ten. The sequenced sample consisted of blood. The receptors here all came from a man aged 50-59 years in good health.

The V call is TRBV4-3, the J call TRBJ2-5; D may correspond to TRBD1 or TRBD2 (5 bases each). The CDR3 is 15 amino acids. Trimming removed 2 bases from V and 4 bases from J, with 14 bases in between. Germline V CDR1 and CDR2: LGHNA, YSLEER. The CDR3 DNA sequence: TGCGCCAGCAGCCAAATGCCGGGACCGGGAGAGACCCAGTACTTC. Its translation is CASSQMPGPGETQYF.

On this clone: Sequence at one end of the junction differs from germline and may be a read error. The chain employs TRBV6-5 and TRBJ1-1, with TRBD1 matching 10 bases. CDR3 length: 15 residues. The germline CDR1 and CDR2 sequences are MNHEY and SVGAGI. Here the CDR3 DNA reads TGTGCCAGCAGTTACGGGGGACAGGGGCCTTCCGAAGTTTTCTTT. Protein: CASSYGGQGPSEVFF.

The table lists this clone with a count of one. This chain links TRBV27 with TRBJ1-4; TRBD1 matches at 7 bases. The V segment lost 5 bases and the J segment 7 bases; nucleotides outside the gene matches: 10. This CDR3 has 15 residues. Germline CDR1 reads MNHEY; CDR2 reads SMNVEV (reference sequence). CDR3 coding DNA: TGTGCCAGCAGTCTTCAGGGGGGTTCGAGTGAAAAACTGTTTTTT. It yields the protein CASSLQGGSSEKLFF.

This CDR3 reads CASSFGTGTMYEQYF. In DNA form, the CDR3 reads TGTGCCAGTAGTTTCGGAACCGGGACAATGTACGAGCAGTACTTC. The rearrangement joins TRBV19 to TRBJ2-7, with D perhaps matching TRBD1 (6 bases). Germline CDR1 LNHDA, CDR2 SQIVND (reference sequence). Trimming took 5 bases from V and 4 from J, leaving 18 bases between them. CDR3 length equals 15 residues. Full variable domain (missing parts from reference TRBV19 and TRBJ2-7): DGGITQSPKYLFRKEGQNVTLSCEQNLNHDAMYWYRQDPGQGLRLIYYSQIVNDFQKGDIAEGYSVSREKKESFPLTVTSAQKNPTAFYLCASSFGTGTMYEQYFGPGTRLTVT.

Written as DNA, the CDR3 is TGTGCCAGTAGTCGGACAGGGATTTACGAGCAGTACTTC. This translates into CASSRTGIYEQYF. The genes are TRBV19 and TRBJ2-7, with 8 nucleotides matching TRBD1. Germline-derived CDR1 and CDR2 are LNHDA and SQIVND (reference sequence). J gave up 4 bases and V 5 bases, and 4 bases lay outside the gene matches. The CDR3 runs 13 residues.

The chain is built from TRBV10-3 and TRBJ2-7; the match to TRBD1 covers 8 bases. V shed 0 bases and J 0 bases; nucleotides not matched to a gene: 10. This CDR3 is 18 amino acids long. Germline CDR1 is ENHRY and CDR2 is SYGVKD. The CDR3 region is CAISESGQGARSSYEQYF. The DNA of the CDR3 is TGTGCCATCAGTGAGTCAGGACAGGGCGCTAGGAGCTCCTACGAGCAGTACTTC.

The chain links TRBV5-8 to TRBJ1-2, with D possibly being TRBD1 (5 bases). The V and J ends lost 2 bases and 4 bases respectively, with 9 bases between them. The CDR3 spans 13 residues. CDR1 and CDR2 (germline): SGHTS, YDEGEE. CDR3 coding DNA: TGTGCCAGCAGCTTAGGGACGGTCTATGGCTACACCTTC. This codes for CASSLGTVYGYTF.

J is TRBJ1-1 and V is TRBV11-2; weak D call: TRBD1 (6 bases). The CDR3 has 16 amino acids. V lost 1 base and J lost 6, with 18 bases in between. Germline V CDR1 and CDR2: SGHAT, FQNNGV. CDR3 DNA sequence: TGTGCCAGCAGCTTAGCCCCAGGGGACGCTGGGGCTGAAGCTTTCTTT. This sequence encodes CASSLAPGDAGAEAFF.

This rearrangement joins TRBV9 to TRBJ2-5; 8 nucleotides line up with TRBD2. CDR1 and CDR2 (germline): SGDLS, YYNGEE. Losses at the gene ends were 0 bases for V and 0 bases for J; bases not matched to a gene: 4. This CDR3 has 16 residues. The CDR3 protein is CASSVAGTSYQETQYF. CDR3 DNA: TGTGCCAGCAGCGTAGCCGGGACTAGTTACCAAGAGACCCAGTACTTC.

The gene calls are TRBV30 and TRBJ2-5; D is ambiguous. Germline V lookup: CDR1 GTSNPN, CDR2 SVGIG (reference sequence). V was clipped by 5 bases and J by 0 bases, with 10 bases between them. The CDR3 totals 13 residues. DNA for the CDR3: TGTGCCTGGGCGGCAGGAAACCAAGAGACCCAGTACTTC. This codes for CAWAAGNQETQYF.

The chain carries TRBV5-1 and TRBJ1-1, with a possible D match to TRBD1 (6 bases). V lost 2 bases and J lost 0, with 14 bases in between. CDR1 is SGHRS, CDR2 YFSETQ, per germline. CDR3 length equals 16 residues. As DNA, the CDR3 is TGCGCCAGCAGCTTCCGACGGGGGACAATGAACACTGAAGCTTTCTTT. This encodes CASSFRRGTMNTEAFF.

CDR3 in amino acids: CASSYSRTGKGTEAFF. The CDR3 nucleotides are TGTGCCAGCAGTTACTCCAGGACAGGGAAGGGGACTGAAGCTTTCTTT. The chain joins TRBV6-6 to TRBJ1-1; 8 positions match TRBD1. Germline CDR1 reads MNHNY; CDR2 reads SVGAGI (reference sequence). The CDR3 has 16 residues. J gave up 5 bases and V 0 bases, and 8 bases lay outside the gene matches.

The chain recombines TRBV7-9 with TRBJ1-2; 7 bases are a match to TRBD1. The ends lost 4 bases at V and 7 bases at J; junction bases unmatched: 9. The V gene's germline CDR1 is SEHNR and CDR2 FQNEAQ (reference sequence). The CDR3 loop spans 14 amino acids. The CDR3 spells CASSSRQGFGGYTF. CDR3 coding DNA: TGTGCCAGCAGCTCCCGACAGGGATTCGGTGGCTACACCTTC.

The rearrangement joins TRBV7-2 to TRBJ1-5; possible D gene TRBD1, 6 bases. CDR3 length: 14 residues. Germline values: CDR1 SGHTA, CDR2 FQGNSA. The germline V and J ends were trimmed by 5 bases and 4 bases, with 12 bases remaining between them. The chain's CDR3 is CASSADRGNQPQHF. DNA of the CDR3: TGTGCCAGCAGCGCGGACAGAGGAAATCAGCCCCAGCATTTT.

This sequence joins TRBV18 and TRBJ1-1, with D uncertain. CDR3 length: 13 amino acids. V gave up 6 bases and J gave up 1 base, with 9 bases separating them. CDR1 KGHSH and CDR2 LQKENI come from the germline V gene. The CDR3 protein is CASSSSPNTEAFF. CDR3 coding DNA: TGTGCCAGCTCTTCAAGTCCGAACACTGAAGCTTTCTTT.

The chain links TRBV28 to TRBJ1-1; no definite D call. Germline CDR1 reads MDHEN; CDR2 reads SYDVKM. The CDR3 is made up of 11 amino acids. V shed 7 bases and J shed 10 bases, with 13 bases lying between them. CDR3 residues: CASKGGVGAFF. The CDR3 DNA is TGTGCCAGCAAAGGCGGGGTGGGAGCTTTCTTT.

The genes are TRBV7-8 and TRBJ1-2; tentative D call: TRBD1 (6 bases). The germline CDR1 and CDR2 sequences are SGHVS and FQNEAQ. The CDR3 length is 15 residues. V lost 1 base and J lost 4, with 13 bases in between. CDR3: CASSLEGRGSYGYTF. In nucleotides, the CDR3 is TGTGCCAGCAGCTTAGAAGGCAGGGGCAGCTATGGCTACACCTTC. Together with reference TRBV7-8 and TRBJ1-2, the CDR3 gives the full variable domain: GAGVSQSPRYKVAKRGQDVALRCDPISGHVSLFWYQQALGQGPEFLTYFQNEAQLDKSGLPSDRFFAERPEGSVSTLKIQRTQQEDSAVYLCASSLEGRGSYGYTFGSGTRLTVV.

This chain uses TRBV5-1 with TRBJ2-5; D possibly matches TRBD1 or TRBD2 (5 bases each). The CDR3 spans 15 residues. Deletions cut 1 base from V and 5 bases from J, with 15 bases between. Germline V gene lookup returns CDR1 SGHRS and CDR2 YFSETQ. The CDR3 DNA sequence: TGCGCCAGCAGCTTGATGGGGACCGGAGATGAGACCCAGTACTTC. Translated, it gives CASSLMGTGDETQYF.

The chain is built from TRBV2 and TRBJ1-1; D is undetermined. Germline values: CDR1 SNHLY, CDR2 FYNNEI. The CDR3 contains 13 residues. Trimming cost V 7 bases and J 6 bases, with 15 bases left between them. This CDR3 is CASNQDRRAEAFF. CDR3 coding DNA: TGTGCCAGCAACCAGGATAGAAGGGCTGAAGCTTTCTTT. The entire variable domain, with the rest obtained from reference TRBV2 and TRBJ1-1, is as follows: EPEVTQTPSHQVTQMGQEVILRCVPISNHLYFYWYRQILGQKVEFLVSFYNNEISEKSEIFDDQFSVERPDGSNFTLKIRSTKLEDSAMYFCASNQDRRAEAFFGQGTRLTVV.

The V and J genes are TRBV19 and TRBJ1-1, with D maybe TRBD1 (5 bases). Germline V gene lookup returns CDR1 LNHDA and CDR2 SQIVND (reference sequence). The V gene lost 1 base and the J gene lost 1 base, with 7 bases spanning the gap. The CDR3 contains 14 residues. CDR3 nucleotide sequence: TGTGCCAGTAGTATAGGGCAGGGGAACACTGAAGCTTTCTTT. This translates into CASSIGQGNTEAFF.

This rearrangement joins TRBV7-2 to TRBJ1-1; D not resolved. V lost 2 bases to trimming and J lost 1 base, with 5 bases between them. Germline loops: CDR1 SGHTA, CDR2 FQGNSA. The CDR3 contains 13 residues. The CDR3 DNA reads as TGTGCCAGCAGCTTATGGACGAACACTGAAGCTTTCTTT. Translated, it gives CASSLWTNTEAFF.